This T cell receptor beta chain was identified in a study of cytotoxic CD8 clonotypes in ibrutinib-treated CLL. The study, taken as a whole, reports: Elevated clonality accompanied ibrutinib response, with a return toward baseline values at progression. Different sampling times were used for sustained-remission and progressing patients. With treatment, public clonotypes, which were uncommon, either contracted or remained stable.

Clones were sequenced by immunoSEQ multiplex PCR, and TCRdb holds only the in-frame ones, with some missing. This table holds 300,000 to 350,000 clones, about 77% found once. In the case of this clone: Its matching antigen is unknown.

Frozen PBMC stocks contributed around 1.8 micrograms of genomic DNA to the TCR beta libraries. V was cut by 0 bases and J by 7 bases, with 28 bases left in between. The CDR3 runs to 19 residues. Looked up from germline, CDR1 is GTSNPN and CDR2 is SVGIG (reference sequence). The sequencing here drew on PBMCs, taken before ibrutinib treatment. The TCR sequence derives from a human donor with chronic lymphocytic leukemia. The V and J genes are TRBV30 and TRBJ2-1; the D gene is possibly TRBD2 (6 bases). The CDR3 bases are TGTGCCTGGAGTGTACTTTTTGCGGGACCGCTTTTAGATGGTAATGAGCAGTTCTTC. Translated: CAWSVLFAGPLLDGNEQFF.